One and the same sample provided the 27 T cell receptor beta chains below, sequenced in a study of human T cells and chemical hapten exposure. The sample's time point: pre-sensitization, week 0. Treatment noted: therapeutic diphenylcyclopropenone sensitization with weekly scalp DPC. Each CDR3 protein gets one entry after TCRdb re-called the RACE reads with MiXCR. The data hold tens of thousands of distinct CDR3 sequences, with around 9.4% observed a single time. This specimen consisted of whole blood, obtained in connection with sensitization to the hapten diphenylcyclopropenone (DPC). The receptors shown here come from a woman aged 40 to 50 with alopecia areata. Some clones in this sample may be carry-over from other donors' samples.

This clonotype occurred many times. This chain connects TRBV12-5 to TRBJ2-1; no clear D. CDR3 length: 18 residues. Per the germline V gene, CDR1 is LGHNT and CDR2 is FRNRAP. Trimming stripped 0 bases from V and 8 bases from J, with 23 bases between. The chain's CDR3 is CASGLVGLTGRGGYEQFF. The CDR3 coding sequence is TGTGCTAGTGGTTTGGTTGGCCTAACCGGGCGCGGTGGCTATGAGCAGTTCTTC.

This clonotype was counted a single time. V and J are TRBV2 and TRBJ2-2; TRBD1 matches at 9 bases. J lost 5 bases, V lost 6 bases, and 1 base had no gene match. The CDR3 loop spans 13 amino acids. The germline CDR1 and CDR2 sequences are SNHLY and FYNNEI. The DNA of the CDR3 is TGTGCCAGCAGGACAGGGGGGACCGGGGAGCTGTTTTTT. It encodes CASRTGGTGELFF.

CDR3 bases: TGTGCCAGCAGCTTAACGTCTGTTTCCTACGAGCAGTACTTC. It is translated as CASSLTSVSYEQYF. This rearrangement joins TRBV7-3 to TRBJ2-7; D unresolved. The CDR3 length is 14 residues. The V gene lost 0 bases and the J gene lost 1 base, with 7 bases spanning the gap. Looked up from germline, CDR1 is SGHTA and CDR2 is FQGTGA.

This clonotype has at least ten counts. This chain connects TRBV6-1 to TRBJ1-1, with TRBD1 as a possible D gene (6 bases). Germline V gene lookup returns CDR1 MNHNS and CDR2 SASEGT. The CDR3 extends over 14 amino acids. The V and J ends lost 8 bases and 4 bases respectively, with 17 bases between them. The DNA of the CDR3 is TGTGCCAGCCGTGCGGGGGGGCCGGTCACTGAAGCTTTCTTT. Translation gives CASRAGGPVTEAFF.

The CDR3 DNA reads TGTGCCAGCAGTCCGCGGGGGTCGGGAGGCGGGGAGCTGTTTTTT. Residues: CASSPRGSGGGELFF. This chain links TRBV25-1 with TRBJ2-2, with 7 bases lining up with TRBD2. This CDR3 region has 15 residues. After removal of 5 bases from V and 7 bases from J, the junction contained 10 bases not matched to a gene. CDR1 and CDR2 from the germline V gene are MGHDK and SYGVNS.

V is TRBV4-2 and J is TRBJ2-1, with D possibly called TRBD1 or TRBD2 (5 bases each). Germline V gene data show CDR1 as LGHNA and CDR2 as YNFKEQ. CDR3 length: 17 amino acids. Trimming stripped 1 base from V and 0 bases from J, with 13 bases between. The CDR3 coding sequence is TGTGCCAGCAGCCAAGTGGACGGGGCCGTCTCCTACAATGAGCAGTTCTTC. It is translated as CASSQVDGAVSYNEQFF.

The chain employs TRBV7-2 and TRBJ2-1; D gene uncertain. Per the germline V gene, CDR1 is SGHTA and CDR2 is FQGNSA. The CDR3 loop spans 11 amino acids. V was clipped by 7 bases and J by 8 bases, with 9 bases between them. CDR3 in amino acids: CASTVHDEQFF. In nucleotides, the CDR3 is TGTGCCAGCACCGTGCATGATGAGCAGTTCTTC.

This clonotype was picked up many times. This sequence joins TRBV5-4 and TRBJ1-1; 7 bases are a match to TRBD1. V trimming: 5 bases; J trimming: 4 bases; junction bases outside the gene matches: 11. The CDR3 is 15 residues long. Germline assignment: CDR1 SGHNT and CDR2 YYREEE (reference sequence). Written as DNA, the CDR3 is TGTGCCAGCAGGCCGGACAGGTCGGTTTCCACTGAAGCTTTCTTT. This translates into CASRPDRSVSTEAFF.

This clonotype came up many times. The rearrangement joins TRBV3-1 to TRBJ2-1, with TRBD2 matching over 9 bases. V dropped 3 bases and J dropped 9; count of bases not matched to a gene: 6. This CDR3 has 14 residues. Germline values: CDR1 LGHDT, CDR2 YNNKEL (reference sequence). DNA of the CDR3: TGTGCCAGCAGCCAGAAGGCGGGGGGGCGTGAGCAGTTCTTC. Translated, it gives CASSQKAGGREQFF.

This clonotype was found a few times. The rearrangement joins TRBV12-3 or TRBV12-4 to TRBJ2-7; TRBD2 matches at 15 bases. V was clipped by 8 bases and J by 7 bases; unmatched bases: 3. The CDR3 is made up of 13 amino acids. This CDR3 reads CASGTSGGKEQYF. The CDR3 nucleotides read TGTGCCAGCGGGACTAGCGGGGGGAAGGAGCAGTACTTC.

This clonotype was recorded once. The chain employs TRBV28 and TRBJ2-1; the match to TRBD2 covers 11 bases. The V segment lost 5 bases and the J segment 6 bases; nucleotides outside the gene matches: 9. There are 16 residues in the CDR3. Germline V lookup: CDR1 MDHEN, CDR2 SYDVKM. CDR3 loop: CASSDRLAGFFNEQFF. In DNA, the CDR3 is TGTGCCAGCAGTGATCGACTAGCGGGGTTTTTCAATGAGCAGTTCTTC. Full variable domain (outside the CDR3, taken from reference TRBV28 and TRBJ2-1): DVKVTQSSRYLVKRTGEKVFLECVQDMDHENMFWYRQDPGLGLRLIYFSYDVKMKEKGDIPEGYSVSREKKERFSLILESASTNQTSMYLCASSDRLAGFFNEQFFGPGTRLTVL.

The V and J genes are TRBV20-1 and TRBJ2-3; 15 nucleotides align to TRBD2. Germline assignment: CDR1 DFQATT and CDR2 SNEGSKA (reference sequence). The CDR3 consists of 15 residues. The trim removed 4 bases at V and 6 bases at J, leaving 5 bases unmatched. CDR3 loop: CSATGLAGGWDTQYF. For the CDR3, the DNA is TGCAGTGCTACGGGACTAGCGGGGGGCTGGGATACGCAGTATTTT.

This clonotype was counted a few times. J is TRBJ1-1 and V is TRBV5-1; no definite D call. The germline V gene has CDR1 SGHRS and CDR2 YFSETQ. Trimming took 0 bases from V and 1 from J, leaving 4 bases between them. This CDR3 has 13 residues. The CDR3 nucleotides are TGCGCCAGCAGCTTGGTTTCGAACACTGAAGCTTTCTTT. Amino acids: CASSLVSNTEAFF.

This chain joins TRBV7-2 and TRBJ2-1; possibly TRBD1 for D (6 bases). Germline CDR1 is SGHTA and CDR2 is FQGNSA. V gave up 5 bases and J gave up 4 bases, with 12 bases separating them. The CDR3 contains 14 residues. The CDR3 spells CASSIRGPYNEQFF. Here the CDR3 DNA reads TGTGCCAGCAGCATCAGGGGTCCTTACAATGAGCAGTTCTTC.

CDR3 protein: CSALSLFGWTNTEAFF. The CDR3 DNA is TGCAGCGCACTTTCACTGTTTGGATGGACGAACACTGAAGCTTTCTTT. V usage is TRBV29-1 and J usage is TRBJ1-1; D is undetermined. V gave up 7 bases and J gave up 1 base, with 22 bases separating them. Germline assignment: CDR1 SQVTM and CDR2 ANQGSEA. The CDR3 has 16 amino acids.

This clonotype has ten or more counts. The V call is TRBV3-1, the J call TRBJ2-1; 8 bases are a match to TRBD1. Germline loops: CDR1 LGHDT, CDR2 YNNKEL (reference sequence). There are 17 residues in the CDR3. Losses at the gene ends were 4 bases for V and 6 bases for J; bases not matched to a gene: 14. The CDR3 loop reads CASSPGTGSLLRNEQFF. The CDR3 coding sequence is TGTGCCAGCAGCCCCGGGACAGGTTCTCTACTACGCAATGAGCAGTTCTTC.

This clonotype was seen ten or more times. This rearrangement joins TRBV7-8 to TRBJ2-3, with 9 bases identical to TRBD2. In germline, CDR1 is SGHVS, CDR2 FQNEAQ. There are 16 residues in the CDR3. V lost 5 bases and J lost 2; bases outside the gene matches: 8. The CDR3 reads CASSPLAGRITDTQYF. CDR3 in DNA: TGTGCCAGCAGCCCGCTAGCGGGGAGAATCACAGATACGCAGTATTTT.

This clonotype was counted at least ten times. The V call is TRBV6-2 or TRBV6-3, the J call TRBJ2-1; D tentatively reads TRBD1 or TRBD2 (5 bases each). The V end was cut by 5 bases, the J end by 8 bases, with 19 bases between. The CDR3 extends over 15 amino acids. CDR1 is MNHEY, CDR2 SVGEGT, per germline. CDR3 region: CASSPSGTIGDEQFF. CDR3 nucleotides: TGTGCCAGCAGTCCCTCCGGGACCATAGGCGATGAGCAGTTCTTC.

Many counts were recorded for this clonotype. As DNA, the CDR3 is TGCAGTGCCAAAACAGGGGGAGACACCGGGGAGCTGTTTTTT. This codes for CSAKTGGDTGELFF. The gene calls are TRBV20-1 and TRBJ2-2; 8 positions match TRBD1. The germline V gene has CDR1 DFQATT and CDR2 SNEGSKA (reference sequence). The V segment lost 6 bases and the J segment 3 bases; nucleotides outside the gene matches: 6. The CDR3 loop spans 14 amino acids.

This clonotype was counted only a few times. The chain links TRBV7-9 to TRBJ2-1, with D perhaps matching TRBD2 (5 bases). Germline V lookup: CDR1 SEHNR, CDR2 FQNEAQ (reference sequence). This CDR3 is 13 amino acids long. Deletions cut 5 bases from V and 9 bases from J, with 14 bases between. This CDR3 reads CASSRNGLSEQFF. The DNA of the CDR3 is TGTGCCAGCAGCAGAAACGGACTGAGTGAGCAGTTCTTC.

This clonotype was detected ten times or more. The V call is TRBV30, the J call TRBJ2-7; the D is unclear. The CDR3 sequence is 11 residues long. Germline lookup yields CDR1 GTSNPN and CDR2 SVGIG (reference sequence). With 0 bases removed from V and 6 bases from J, the gap between germline ends came to 6 bases. CDR3 nucleotides: TGTGCCTGGAGTGTACGATCCGAGCAGTACTTC. This translates into CAWSVRSEQYF.

This clonotype was detected many times. The rearrangement uses TRBV20-1 and TRBJ1-1; D unresolved. From germline, CDR1 is DFQATT and CDR2 SNEGSKA (reference sequence). The length of the CDR3 is 15 residues. V lost 6 bases and J lost 0, with 17 bases in between. The CDR3 is CSALDLQSLNTEAFF. In DNA form, the CDR3 reads TGCAGTGCCCTCGACCTGCAGTCCTTGAACACTGAAGCTTTCTTT.

This clonotype appeared a few times. The rearrangement links TRBV5-5 to TRBJ2-5, with 8 positions matching TRBD2. CDR3 length: 16 residues. V shed 4 bases and J 2 bases; nucleotides not matched to a gene: 10. Germline CDR1 reads SGHKS; CDR2 reads YYEKEE (reference sequence). The CDR3: CASSAAGGKGQETQYF. The CDR3 DNA reads as TGTGCCAGCAGCGCGGCGGGGGGAAAAGGGCAAGAGACCCAGTACTTC. Supplemented by reference TRBV5-5 and TRBJ2-5, the full variable domain reads DAGVTQSPTHLIKTRGQQVTLRCSPISGHKSVSWYQQVLGQGPQFIFQYYEKEERGRGNFPDRFSARQFPNYSSELNVNALLLGDSALYLCASSAAGGKGQETQYFGPGTRLLVL.

This clonotype has only a few counts. The genes are TRBV28 and TRBJ2-5; no definite D call. The CDR3 runs to 12 residues. V was cut by 0 bases and J by 13 bases, with 12 bases left in between. Per germline, CDR1 MDHEN and CDR2 SYDVKM. The chain's CDR3 is CASSLWGTSVYF. DNA of the CDR3: TGTGCCAGCAGTTTATGGGGAACCTCCGTGTACTTC.

CDR3 sequence (DNA): TGTGCCAGCAGTTTATCGTGGACGGTGAACACTGAAGCTTTCTTT. As protein: CASSLSWTVNTEAFF. The chain is built from TRBV12-3 or TRBV12-4 and TRBJ1-1, with unresolved D. V shed 2 bases and J shed 0 bases, with 10 bases lying between them. CDR3 length: 15 residues.

CDR3 sequence (DNA): TGCAGTGCTAGGGTCGCTAGCGTGGGGACCCAGTACTTC. This translates into CSARVASVGTQYF. The V and J genes are TRBV20-1 and TRBJ2-5; the D gene is possibly TRBD2 (6 bases). Germline CDR1 is DFQATT and CDR2 is SNEGSKA (reference sequence). The CDR3 sequence is 13 residues long. V gave up 3 bases and J gave up 7 bases, with 15 bases separating them.

This clonotype has ten or more counts. J is TRBJ2-6 and V is TRBV30; 7 positions agree with TRBD1. Trimming removed 5 bases from V and 2 bases from J; junction bases left unmatched: 3. The CDR3 contains 14 residues. CDR1 is GTSNPN and CDR2 is SVGIG in the germline V gene (reference sequence). The CDR3 DNA reads as TGTGCCTGGGTTCAGGGGGCTGGGGCCAACGTCCTGACTTTC. It is translated as CAWVQGAGANVLTF.